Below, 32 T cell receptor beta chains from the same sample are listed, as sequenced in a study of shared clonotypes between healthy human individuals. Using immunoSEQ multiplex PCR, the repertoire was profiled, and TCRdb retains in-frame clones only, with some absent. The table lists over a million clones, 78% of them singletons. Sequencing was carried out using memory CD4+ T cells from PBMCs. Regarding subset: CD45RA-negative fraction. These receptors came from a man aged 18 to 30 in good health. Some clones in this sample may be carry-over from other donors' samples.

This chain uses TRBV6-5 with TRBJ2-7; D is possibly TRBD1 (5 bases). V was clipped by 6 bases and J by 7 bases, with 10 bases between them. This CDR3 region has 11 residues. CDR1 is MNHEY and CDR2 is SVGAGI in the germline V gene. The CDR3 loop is CASRGSGEQYF. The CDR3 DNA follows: TGTGCCAGCAGGGGATCAGGGGAGCAGTACTTC.

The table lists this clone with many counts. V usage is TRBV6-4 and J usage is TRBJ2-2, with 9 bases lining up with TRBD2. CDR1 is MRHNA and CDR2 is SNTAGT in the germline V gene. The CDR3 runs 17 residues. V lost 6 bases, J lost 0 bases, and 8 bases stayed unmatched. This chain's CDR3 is CASSPYSGGANTGELFF. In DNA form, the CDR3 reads TGTGCCAGCAGCCCCTATAGCGGGGGAGCGAACACCGGGGAGCTGTTTTTT.

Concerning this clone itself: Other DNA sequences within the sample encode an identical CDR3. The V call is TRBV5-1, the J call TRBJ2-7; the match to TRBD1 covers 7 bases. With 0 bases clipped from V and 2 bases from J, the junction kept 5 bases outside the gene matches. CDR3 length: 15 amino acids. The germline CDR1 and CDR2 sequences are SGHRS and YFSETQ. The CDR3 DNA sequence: TGCGCCAGCAGCTTGGTGGCAGGGGGTCCCTACGAGCAGTACTTC. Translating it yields CASSLVAGGPYEQYF. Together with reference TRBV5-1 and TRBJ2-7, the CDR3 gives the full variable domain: KAGVTQTPRYLIKTRGQQVTLSCSPISGHRSVSWYQQTPGQGLQFLFEYFSETQRNKGNFPGRFSGRQFSNSRSEMNVSTLELGDSALYLCASSLVAGGPYEQYFGPGTRLTVT.

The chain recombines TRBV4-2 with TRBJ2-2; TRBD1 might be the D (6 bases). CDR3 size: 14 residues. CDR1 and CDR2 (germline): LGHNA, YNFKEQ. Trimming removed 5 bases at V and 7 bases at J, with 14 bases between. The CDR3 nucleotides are TGTGCCAGCAGCTCGCGTGGGGGCGACGGGGAGCTGTTTTTT. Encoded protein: CASSSRGGDGELFF.

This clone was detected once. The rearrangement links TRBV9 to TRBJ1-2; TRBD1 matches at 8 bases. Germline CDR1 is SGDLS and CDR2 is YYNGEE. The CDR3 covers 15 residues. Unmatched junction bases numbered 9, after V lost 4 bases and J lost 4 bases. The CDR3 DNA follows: TGTGCCAGCAGCCCACGGCAGGGGGCTTCCTATGGCTACACCTTC. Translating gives CASSPRQGASYGYTF.

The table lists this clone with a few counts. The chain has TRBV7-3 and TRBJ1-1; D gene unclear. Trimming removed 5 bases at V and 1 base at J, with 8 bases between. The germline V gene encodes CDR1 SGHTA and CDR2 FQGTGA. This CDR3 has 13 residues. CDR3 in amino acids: CASSAQPNTEAFF. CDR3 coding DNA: TGTGCCAGCAGCGCACAGCCGAACACTGAAGCTTTCTTT.

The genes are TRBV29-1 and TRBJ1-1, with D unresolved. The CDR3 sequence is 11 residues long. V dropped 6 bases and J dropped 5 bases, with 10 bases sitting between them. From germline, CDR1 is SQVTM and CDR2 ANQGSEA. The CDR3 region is CSVAVWTEAFF. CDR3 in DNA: TGCAGCGTCGCCGTCTGGACTGAAGCTTTCTTT.

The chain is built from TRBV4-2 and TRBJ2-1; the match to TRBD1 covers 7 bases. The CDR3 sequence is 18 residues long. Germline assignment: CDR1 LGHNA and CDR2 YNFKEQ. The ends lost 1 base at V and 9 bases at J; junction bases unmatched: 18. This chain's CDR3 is CASSQAIGHRGRFGEQFF. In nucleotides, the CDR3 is TGTGCCAGCAGCCAAGCTATCGGACACAGGGGACGGTTCGGTGAGCAGTTCTTC.

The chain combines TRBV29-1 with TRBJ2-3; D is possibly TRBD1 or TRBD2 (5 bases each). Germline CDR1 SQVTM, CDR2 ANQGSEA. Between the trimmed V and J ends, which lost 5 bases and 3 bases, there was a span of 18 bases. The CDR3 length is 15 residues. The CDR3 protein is CSVPSSGTATDTQYF. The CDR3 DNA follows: TGCAGCGTTCCCTCCTCCGGGACCGCGACAGATACGCAGTATTTT.

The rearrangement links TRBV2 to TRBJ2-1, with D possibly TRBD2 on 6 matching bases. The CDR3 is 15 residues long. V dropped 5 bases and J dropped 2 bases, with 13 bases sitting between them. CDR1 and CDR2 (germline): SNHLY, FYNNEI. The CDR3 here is CASSRLPGAYNEQFF. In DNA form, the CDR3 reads TGTGCCAGCAGTAGGCTTCCGGGAGCCTACAATGAGCAGTTCTTC.

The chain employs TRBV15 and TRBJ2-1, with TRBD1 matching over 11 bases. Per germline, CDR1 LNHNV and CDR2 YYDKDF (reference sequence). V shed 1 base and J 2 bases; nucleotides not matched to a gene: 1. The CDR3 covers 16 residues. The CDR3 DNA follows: TGTGCCACCAGCAGAGGGGGACAGGGGGCCTACAATGAGCAGTTCTTC. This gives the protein CATSRGGQGAYNEQFF.

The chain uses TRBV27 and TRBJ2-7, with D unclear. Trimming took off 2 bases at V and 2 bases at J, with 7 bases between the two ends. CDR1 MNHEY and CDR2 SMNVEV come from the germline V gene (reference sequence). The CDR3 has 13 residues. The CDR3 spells CASSLRVTYEQYF. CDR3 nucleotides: TGTGCCAGCAGTTTACGTGTCACCTACGAGCAGTACTTC.

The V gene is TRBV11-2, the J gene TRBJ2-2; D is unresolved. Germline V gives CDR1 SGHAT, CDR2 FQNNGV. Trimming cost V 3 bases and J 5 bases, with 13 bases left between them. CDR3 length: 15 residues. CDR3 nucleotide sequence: TGTGCCAGCAGCTTGGGCCGCATCGGGACCGGGGAGCTGTTTTTT. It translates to CASSLGRIGTGELFF.

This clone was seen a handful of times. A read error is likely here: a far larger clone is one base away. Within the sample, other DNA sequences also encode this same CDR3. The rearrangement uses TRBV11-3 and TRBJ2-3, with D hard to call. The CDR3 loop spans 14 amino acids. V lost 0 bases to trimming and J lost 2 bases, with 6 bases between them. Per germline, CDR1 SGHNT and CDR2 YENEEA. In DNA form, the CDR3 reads TGTGCCAGCAGCTTAGACGGAAACACAGATACGCAGTATTTT. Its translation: CASSLDGNTDTQYF.

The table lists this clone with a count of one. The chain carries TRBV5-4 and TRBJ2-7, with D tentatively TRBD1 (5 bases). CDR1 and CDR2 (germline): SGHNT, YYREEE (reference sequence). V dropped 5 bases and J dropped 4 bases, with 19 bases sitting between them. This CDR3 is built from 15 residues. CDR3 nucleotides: TGTGCCAGCAGACTCGGGCCAGGGTCAGAGTACGAGCAGTACTTC. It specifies CASRLGPGSEYEQYF.

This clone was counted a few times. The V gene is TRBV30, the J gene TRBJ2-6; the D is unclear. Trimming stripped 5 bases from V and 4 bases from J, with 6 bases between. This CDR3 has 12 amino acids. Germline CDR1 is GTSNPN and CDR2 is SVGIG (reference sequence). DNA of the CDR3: TGTGCCTGGGATCAGGGGGCCAACGTCCTGACTTTC. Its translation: CAWDQGANVLTF.

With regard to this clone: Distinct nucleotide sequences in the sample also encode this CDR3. The DNA of the CDR3 is TGTGCCAGCAGTGAAAGGAGAGAGACCCAGTACTTC. This encodes CASSERRETQYF. The chain combines TRBV2 with TRBJ2-5; D unclear. CDR3 length: 12 residues. Germline V gene sequence: CDR1 SNHLY, CDR2 FYNNEI. V gave up 2 bases and J gave up 4 bases, with 5 bases separating them.

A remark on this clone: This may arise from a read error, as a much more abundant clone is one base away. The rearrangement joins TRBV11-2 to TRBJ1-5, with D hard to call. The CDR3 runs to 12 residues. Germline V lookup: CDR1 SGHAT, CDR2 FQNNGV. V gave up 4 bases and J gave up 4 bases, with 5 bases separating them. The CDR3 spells CASSSTNQPQHF. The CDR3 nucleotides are TGTGCCAGCAGCTCGACGAATCAGCCCCAGCATTTT.

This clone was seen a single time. The CDR3 DNA follows: TGTGCCAGCAGTGATAAGGGCAGGGGCTTGTCCGGGGAGCTGTTTTTT. Translating it yields CASSDKGRGLSGELFF. The rearrangement uses TRBV2 and TRBJ2-2, with D tentatively TRBD1 (6 bases). This CDR3 region has 16 residues. Trimming shortened V by 3 bases and J by 6 bases, and 17 bases separated the two germline ends. Germline V gene data show CDR1 as SNHLY and CDR2 as FYNNEI. The full variable domain, completed using reference TRBV2 and TRBJ2-2, is EPEVTQTPSHQVTQMGQEVILRCVPISNHLYFYWYRQILGQKVEFLVSFYNNEISEKSEIFDDQFSVERPDGSNFTLKIRSTKLEDSAMYFCASSDKGRGLSGELFFGEGSRLTVL.

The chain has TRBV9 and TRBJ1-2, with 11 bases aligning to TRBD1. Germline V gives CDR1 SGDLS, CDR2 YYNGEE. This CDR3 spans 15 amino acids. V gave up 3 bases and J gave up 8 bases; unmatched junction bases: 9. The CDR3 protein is CASSAGQGEGSGYTF. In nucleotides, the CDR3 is TGTGCCAGCAGCGCGGGACAGGGGGAAGGAAGCGGCTACACCTTC.

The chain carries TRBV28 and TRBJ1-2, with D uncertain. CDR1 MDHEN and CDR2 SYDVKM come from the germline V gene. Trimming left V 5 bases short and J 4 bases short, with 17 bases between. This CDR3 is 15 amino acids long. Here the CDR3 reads CASSRRTGISYGYTF. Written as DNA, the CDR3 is TGTGCCAGCAGTAGACGGACCGGCATCTCCTATGGCTACACCTTC.

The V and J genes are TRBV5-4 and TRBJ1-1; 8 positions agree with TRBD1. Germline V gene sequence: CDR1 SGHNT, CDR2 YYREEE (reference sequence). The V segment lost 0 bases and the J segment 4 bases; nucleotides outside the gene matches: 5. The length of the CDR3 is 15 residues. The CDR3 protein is CASSLVVGTGTEAFF. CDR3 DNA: TGTGCCAGCAGCTTGGTTGTTGGGACAGGCACTGAAGCTTTCTTT.

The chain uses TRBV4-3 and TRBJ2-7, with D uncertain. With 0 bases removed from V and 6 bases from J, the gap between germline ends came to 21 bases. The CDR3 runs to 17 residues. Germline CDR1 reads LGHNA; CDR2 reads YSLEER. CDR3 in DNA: TGCGCCAGCAGCCAAGATCGGGTCGGGTGGGGTCCGGTCGAGCAGTACTTC. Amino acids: CASSQDRVGWGPVEQYF.

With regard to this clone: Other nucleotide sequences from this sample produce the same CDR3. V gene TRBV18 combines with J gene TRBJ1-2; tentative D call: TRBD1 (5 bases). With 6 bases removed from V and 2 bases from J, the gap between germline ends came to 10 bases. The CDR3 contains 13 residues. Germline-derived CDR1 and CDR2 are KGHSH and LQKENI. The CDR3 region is CASSQGDNYGYTF. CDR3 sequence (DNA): TGTGCCAGCTCCCAAGGGGACAACTATGGCTACACCTTC.

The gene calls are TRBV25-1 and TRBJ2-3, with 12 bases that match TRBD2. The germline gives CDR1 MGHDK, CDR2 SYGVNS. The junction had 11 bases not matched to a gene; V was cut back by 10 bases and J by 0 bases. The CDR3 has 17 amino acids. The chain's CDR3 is CATHIRLAGDSTDTQYF. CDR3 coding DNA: TGTGCCACCCACATCCGACTAGCGGGGGACAGCACAGATACGCAGTATTTT.

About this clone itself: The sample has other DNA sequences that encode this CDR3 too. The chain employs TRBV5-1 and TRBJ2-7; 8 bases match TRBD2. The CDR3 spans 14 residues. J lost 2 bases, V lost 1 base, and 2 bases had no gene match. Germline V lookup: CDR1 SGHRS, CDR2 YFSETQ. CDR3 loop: CASSLTGGPYEQYF. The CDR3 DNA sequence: TGCGCCAGCAGCTTGACGGGAGGGCCCTACGAGCAGTACTTC.

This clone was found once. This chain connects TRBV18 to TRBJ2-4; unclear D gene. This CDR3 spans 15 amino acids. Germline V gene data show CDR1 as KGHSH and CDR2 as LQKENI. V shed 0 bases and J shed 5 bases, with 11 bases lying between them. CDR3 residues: CASSPPAGPQNIQYF. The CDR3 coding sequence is TGTGCCAGCTCACCACCGGCAGGCCCCCAAAACATTCAGTACTTC.

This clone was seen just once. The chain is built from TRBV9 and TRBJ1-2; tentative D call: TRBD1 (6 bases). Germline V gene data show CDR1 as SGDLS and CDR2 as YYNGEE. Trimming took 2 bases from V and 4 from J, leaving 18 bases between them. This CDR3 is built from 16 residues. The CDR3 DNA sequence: TGTGCCAGCAGCGTCGACTTAGGGGGTTACGCCTATGGCTACACCTTC. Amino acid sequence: CASSVDLGGYAYGYTF.

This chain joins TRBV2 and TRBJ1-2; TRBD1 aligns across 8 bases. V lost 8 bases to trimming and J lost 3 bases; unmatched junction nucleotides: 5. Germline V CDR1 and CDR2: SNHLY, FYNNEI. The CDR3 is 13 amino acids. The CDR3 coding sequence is TGTGCCAGCGGAAGACAGGGGTACTATGGCTACACCTTC. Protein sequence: CASGRQGYYGYTF.

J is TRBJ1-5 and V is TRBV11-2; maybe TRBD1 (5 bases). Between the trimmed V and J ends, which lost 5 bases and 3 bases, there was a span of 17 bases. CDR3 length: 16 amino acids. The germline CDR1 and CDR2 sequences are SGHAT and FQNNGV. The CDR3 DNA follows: TGTGCCAGCAGCCCAGGGACGGGCAGATTCAATCAGCCCCAGCATTTT. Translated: CASSPGTGRFNQPQHF.

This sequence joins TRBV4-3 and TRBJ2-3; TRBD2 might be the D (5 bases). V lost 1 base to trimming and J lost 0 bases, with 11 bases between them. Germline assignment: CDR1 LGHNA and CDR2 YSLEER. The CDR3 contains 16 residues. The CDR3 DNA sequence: TGCGCCAGCAGCCAAGTATCTGGCGGGAGCACAGATACGCAGTATTTT. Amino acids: CASSQVSGGSTDTQYF.

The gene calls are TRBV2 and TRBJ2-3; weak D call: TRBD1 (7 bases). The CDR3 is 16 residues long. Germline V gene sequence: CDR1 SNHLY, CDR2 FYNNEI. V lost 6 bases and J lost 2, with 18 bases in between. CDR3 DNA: TGTGCCAGCAGCGCAAGACAGGGAGGTCTCACAGATACGCAGTATTTT. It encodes CASSARQGGLTDTQYF.